The 12 T cell receptor beta chains below were found in one sample sequenced in a study of blood T cell repertoires in COVID-19. Only in-frame clones appear in the TCRdb table, and some are missing; sequencing was by immunoSEQ multiplex PCR. The sample carries approximately 100,000 clones, about 89% recorded once. Sample: peripheral blood. The source of these receptors is a man aged 50 or older with acute or convalescent COVID-19.

This clone has a single count. The chain combines TRBV19 with TRBJ1-2, with 9 bases aligning to TRBD1. J gave up 7 bases and V 7 bases, and 4 bases lay outside the gene matches. The CDR3 is 12 residues long. Germline V CDR1 and CDR2: LNHDA, SQIVND (reference sequence). CDR3 sequence: CASKQGATGYTF. As DNA, the CDR3 is TGTGCCAGTAAACAGGGGGCTACTGGCTACACCTTC.

The rearrangement links TRBV19 to TRBJ2-7, with TRBD1 matching over 7 bases. The V and J ends lost 8 bases and 5 bases, in that order; junction bases with no gene match: 6. The CDR3 covers 12 residues. CDR1 and CDR2 (germline): LNHDA, SQIVND (reference sequence). The CDR3 coding sequence is TGTGCCAGTGGGACAGTGGGCGACGAGCAGTACTTC. Its translation: CASGTVGDEQYF.

The V gene is TRBV4-2, the J gene TRBJ1-3; D possibly corresponds to TRBD1 (6 bases). V was cut by 0 bases and J by 0 bases, with 12 bases left in between. The CDR3 runs 17 residues. Germline V lookup: CDR1 LGHNA, CDR2 YNFKEQ. Here the CDR3 reads CASSQESTGFSGNTIYF. CDR3 DNA sequence: TGTGCCAGCAGCCAAGAATCCACAGGGTTCTCTGGAAACACCATATATTTT.

The V call is TRBV6-5, the J call TRBJ2-7, with 7 nucleotides matching TRBD1. J was trimmed by 4 bases and V by 7 bases; bases with no gene match: 7. This CDR3 has 13 amino acids. Germline lookup yields CDR1 MNHEY and CDR2 SVGAGI. The CDR3 nucleotides read TGTGCCAGCACATCTACGACAGGGTACGAGCAGTACTTC. Encoded protein: CASTSTTGYEQYF.

The rearrangement uses TRBV5-5 and TRBJ2-1; TRBD2 aligns across 8 bases. The J segment lost 12 bases and the V segment lost 0 bases, leaving 5 bases of the junction unmatched. This CDR3 has 13 amino acids. Germline lookup yields CDR1 SGHKS and CDR2 YYEKEE (reference sequence). DNA of the CDR3: TGTGCCAGCAGCTTGGGACTAGCGCTTGGGCAGTTCTTC. Amino acid sequence: CASSLGLALGQFF.

This clone has just one count. The CDR3 protein is CASSYGGQGSYEQYF. The CDR3 nucleotides read TGCGCCAGCAGCTACGGGGGACAGGGTTCCTACGAGCAGTACTTC. The chain couples TRBV5-1 to TRBJ2-7; TRBD1 matches at 9 bases. The CDR3 spans 15 residues. The trim removed 3 bases at V and 1 base at J, leaving 5 bases unmatched. Germline V lookup: CDR1 SGHRS, CDR2 YFSETQ.

The CDR3 DNA follows: TGTGCCAGCAGTTACGGACAGGGCATGGATGGCTACACCTTC. Protein product: CASSYGQGMDGYTF. The rearrangement joins TRBV6-6 to TRBJ1-2, with 8 bases that match TRBD1. Germline assignment: CDR1 MNHNY and CDR2 SVGAGI (reference sequence). This CDR3 has 14 amino acids. The V and J ends lost 2 bases and 6 bases, in that order; junction bases with no gene match: 5.

The CDR3 DNA reads as TGCGCCAGCAGCTTGGAGGCAGGGATAAGCTCTGGAAACACCATATATTTT. This translates into CASSLEAGISSGNTIYF. The rearrangement uses TRBV5-1 and TRBJ1-3; TRBD1 might be the D (5 bases). This CDR3 spans 17 amino acids. The V end was cut by 0 bases, the J end by 0 bases, with 13 bases between. Per germline, CDR1 SGHRS and CDR2 YFSETQ.

The chain has TRBV4-3 and TRBJ2-7, with 11 positions matching TRBD1. Unmatched junction bases numbered 8, after V lost 0 bases and J lost 7 bases. The CDR3 loop spans 16 amino acids. Per the germline V gene, CDR1 is LGHNA and CDR2 is YSLEER. Written as DNA, the CDR3 is TGCGCCAGCAGCCAAGATCTGGGACAGGGGGTTAAAGAGCAGTACTTC. Translated: CASSQDLGQGVKEQYF.

V is TRBV11-2 and J is TRBJ2-1; 8 bases line up with TRBD1. The germline CDR1 and CDR2 sequences are SGHAT and FQNNGV. The trim removed 4 bases at V and 3 bases at J, leaving 11 bases unmatched. The CDR3 spans 17 residues. The CDR3 DNA sequence: TGTGCCAGCAGCTCCCCGGGACCAGGACAGGGCTACAATGAGCAGTTCTTC. It is translated as CASSSPGPGQGYNEQFF.

The rearrangement uses TRBV7-6 and TRBJ2-5, with TRBD2 identical over 10 bases. Trimming took 1 base from V and 7 from J; bases not matched to a gene: 6. The CDR3 runs 15 residues. The germline V gene encodes CDR1 SGHVS and CDR2 FNYEAQ. This chain's CDR3 is CASSLGASGGGTQYF. Written as DNA, the CDR3 is TGTGCCAGCAGCTTAGGGGCTAGCGGGGGCGGGACCCAGTACTTC.

This clone was recorded once. V and J are TRBV20-1 and TRBJ2-7; D gene unclear. Germline V gene lookup returns CDR1 DFQATT and CDR2 SNEGSKA (reference sequence). CDR3 length: 8 amino acids. The CDR3 coding sequence is TGCACCCCCTGCGAGCAGTACTTC. It translates to CTPCEQYF.